This T cell receptor (beta chain) was found in a study of T cell repertoires in cytomegalovirus infection. About the study: It was the public TCR beta signatures that indicated both CMV infection and matching HLA type.

The CDR3 has 11 residues. Germline V gene lookup returns CDR1 MNHNS and CDR2 SASEGT. TCRdb reprocessed the reads via MiXCR and lists one record per CDR3 protein. The sample has 310,000 or so distinct CDR3 sequences; roughly a sixth are singletons. With respect to this clonotype: Its matching antigen is unknown. At one end, the junction sequence differs from germline, possibly due to a read error.

Study-wide findings and caveats: CMV-specific TCR beta clonotypes restricted by HLA-C dominated the ex vivo response. The study identified carriers of CMV plus the relevant HLA from cumulative public TCR beta family frequency.

What was sequenced was PBMCs. The chain employs TRBV6-1 and TRBJ1-4; D unresolved. The sequence was collected from a human donor in good health (CMV status not recorded). Some clones in this sample may be carry-over from other donors' samples. CDR3: CASREAEKLFF. CDR3 nucleotide sequence: TGTGCCAGCAGGGAAGCAGAAAAACTGTTTTTT.